Listed here is a single TCR beta chain. The data originate from a study of blood T cell repertoires in COVID-19. Clones were sequenced by immunoSEQ multiplex PCR, and TCRdb holds only the in-frame ones, with some missing. Found here are 130,000 to 150,000 clones, roughly 88% of them singletons; the top ten hold 1.2%. This clonotype was obtained from a woman aged 25 to 45 with acute COVID-19. Material for sequencing was PBMCs or T cells enriched from blood (not recorded which).

The CDR3 loop is CASSIVTGGYEQYF. DNA for the CDR3: TGTGCCAGTAGTATAGTTACAGGGGGCTACGAGCAGTACTTC. V usage is TRBV19 and J usage is TRBJ2-7; TRBD1 aligns across 8 bases. Germline values: CDR1 LNHDA, CDR2 SQIVND (reference sequence). The CDR3 spans 14 residues. With V trimmed by 1 base and J by 3 bases, 2 bases remained unmatched.